This T cell receptor beta chain was sequenced in a study of blood T cell repertoires in COVID-19. Produced via immunoSEQ multiplex PCR; TCRdb's table is partial and in-frame only. Of around 55,000 clones listed, 90% are singletons. Germline values: CDR1 LGHDT, CDR2 YNNKEL (reference sequence). CDR3 length: 15 amino acids. The trim removed 1 base at V and 3 bases at J, leaving 6 bases unmatched. The specimen sequenced was peripheral blood. The chain joins TRBV3-1 (or the pseudogene TRBV3-2) to TRBJ2-7; 7 bases fit TRBD2. The clonotype comes from a man in his sixties with acute or convalescent COVID-19. CDR3: CASSQGAASGYEQYF. Here the CDR3 DNA reads TGTGCCAGCAGCCAAGGGGCGGCTAGCGGCTACGAGCAGTACTTC.